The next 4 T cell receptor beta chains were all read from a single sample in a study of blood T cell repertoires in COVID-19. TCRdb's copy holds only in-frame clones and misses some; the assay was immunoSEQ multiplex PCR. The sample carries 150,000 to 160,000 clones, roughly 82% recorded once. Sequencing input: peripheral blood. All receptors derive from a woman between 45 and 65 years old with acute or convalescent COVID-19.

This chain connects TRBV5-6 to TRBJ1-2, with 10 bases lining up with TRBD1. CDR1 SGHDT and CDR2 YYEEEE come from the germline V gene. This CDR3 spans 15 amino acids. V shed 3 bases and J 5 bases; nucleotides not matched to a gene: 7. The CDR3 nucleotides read TGTGCCAGCAGCTACCTGACAGGGGGCTCGTATGGCTACACCTTC. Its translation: CASSYLTGGSYGYTF. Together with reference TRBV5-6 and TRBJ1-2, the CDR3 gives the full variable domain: DAGVTQSPTHLIKTRGQQVTLRCSPKSGHDTVSWYQQALGQGPQFIFQYYEEEERQRGNFPDRFSGHQFPNYSSELNVNALLLGDSALYLCASSYLTGGSYGYTFGSGTRLTVV.

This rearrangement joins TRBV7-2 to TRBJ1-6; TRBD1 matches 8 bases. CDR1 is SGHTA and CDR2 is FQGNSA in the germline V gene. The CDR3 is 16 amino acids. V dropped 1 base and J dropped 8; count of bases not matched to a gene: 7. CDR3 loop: CASSLVSQGAYSPLHF. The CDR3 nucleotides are TGTGCCAGCAGCTTAGTTTCCCAGGGGGCTTATTCACCCCTCCACTTT.

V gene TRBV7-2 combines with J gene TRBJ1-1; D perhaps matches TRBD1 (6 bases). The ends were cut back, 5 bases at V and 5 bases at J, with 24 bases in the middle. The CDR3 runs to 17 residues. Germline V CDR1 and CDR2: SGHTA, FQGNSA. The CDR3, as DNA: TGTGCCAGCAGCCCCGGGTGGGACAATCTGGCAGGGACTGAAGCTTTCTTT. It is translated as CASSPGWDNLAGTEAFF.

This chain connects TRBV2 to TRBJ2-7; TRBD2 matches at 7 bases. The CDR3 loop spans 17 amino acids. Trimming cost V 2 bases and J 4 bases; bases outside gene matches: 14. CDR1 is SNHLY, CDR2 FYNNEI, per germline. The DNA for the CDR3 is TGTGCCAGCAGTGAAAATTCGCCTAGCGGATTGACATACGAGCAGTACTTC. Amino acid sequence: CASSENSPSGLTYEQYF.